This paragraph covers one TCR beta chain sequence. The target antigen is unknown. Clones were read by immunoSEQ multiplex PCR, and TCRdb kept only the in-frame ones, dropping some. The data show roughly 48,000 clones, about 85% seen once. This sample was included in a study of OX40 agonist ivuxolimab in advanced cancers. At the level of the study: A diagnosis of hepatocellular carcinoma, melanoma, renal cell or head and neck cancer was present in dose-escalation patients.

The CDR3 covers 14 residues. The germline V gene has CDR1 LNHDA and CDR2 SQIVND (reference sequence). J was trimmed by 3 bases and V by 4 bases; bases with no gene match: 2. Regarding the study as a whole: Antigen specificity was not determined for the expanded peripheral T cells.

The J gene is TRBJ2-3, the V gene TRBV19, with 9 nucleotides matching TRBD1. Source: CD4+ or CD8+ T cells sorted from blood, taken in a trial of the OX40 agonist ivuxolimab. The receptor was derived from an adult with an advanced solid tumor such as melanoma, head and neck, liver or kidney cancer. CDR3 region: CASSKGTGTDTQYF. The CDR3 bases are TGTGCCAGTAGTAAGGGGACAGGGACAGATACGCAGTATTTT.